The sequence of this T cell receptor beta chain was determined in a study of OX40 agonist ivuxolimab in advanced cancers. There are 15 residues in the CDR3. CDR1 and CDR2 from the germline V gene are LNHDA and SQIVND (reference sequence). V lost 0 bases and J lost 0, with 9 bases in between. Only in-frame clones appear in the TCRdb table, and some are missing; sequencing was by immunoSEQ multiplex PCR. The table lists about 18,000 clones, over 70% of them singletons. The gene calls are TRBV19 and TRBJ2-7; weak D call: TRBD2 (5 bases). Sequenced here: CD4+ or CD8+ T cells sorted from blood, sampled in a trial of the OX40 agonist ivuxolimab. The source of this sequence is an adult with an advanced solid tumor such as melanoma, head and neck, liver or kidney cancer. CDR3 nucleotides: TGTGCCAGTAGTATAGAGGCGGGTGGCTCCTACGAGCAGTACTTC. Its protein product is CASSIEAGGSYEQYF.